Below are 7 T cell receptor beta chains sequenced from a single sample in a study of technical replicates of blood from a handful of donors. TCRdb's table, derived via immunoSEQ multiplex PCR, lists solely in-frame clones and lacks some. The sample consists of roughly 100,000 clones, around 95% of them appearing once. The sequenced sample was T cells isolated from PBMCs. The receptor source for this set is a human donor in good health.

The gene calls are TRBV7-9 and TRBJ2-1, with unresolved D. This CDR3 contains 15 residues. CDR1 SEHNR and CDR2 FQNEAQ come from the germline V gene (reference sequence). The CDR3 DNA follows: TGTGCGAACAGCTTGGAGTCTAGCTCCTACAATGAGCAGTTCTTC. This translates into CANSLESSSYNEQFF.

The chain carries TRBV27 and TRBJ2-1; D is unresolved. The CDR3 has 13 amino acids. V lost 2 bases and J lost 3, with 5 bases in between. The germline V gene encodes CDR1 MNHEY and CDR2 SMNVEV (reference sequence). The CDR3 spells CASSLTGYNEQFF. The CDR3 coding sequence is TGTGCCAGCAGTTTAACCGGCTACAATGAGCAGTTCTTC.

The table lists this clone with a count of one. V and J are TRBV11-3 and TRBJ1-3; maybe TRBD1 (6 bases). From germline, CDR1 is SGHNT and CDR2 YENEEA. The CDR3 sequence is 15 residues long. V lost 5 bases, J lost 3 bases, and 14 bases lay in between. The CDR3, as DNA: TGTGCCAGCAGCGGGAGCCGGGACAATGGAAACACCATATATTTT. Its protein product is CASSGSRDNGNTIYF.

The chain is built from TRBV29-1 and TRBJ1-4; unclear D gene. Germline loops: CDR1 SQVTM, CDR2 ANQGSEA. The CDR3 covers 15 residues. The V gene lost 0 bases and the J gene lost 0 bases, with 8 bases spanning the gap. CDR3 sequence: CSVEDHRATNEKLFF. The CDR3 region has the DNA TGCAGCGTTGAAGATCATCGGGCAACTAATGAAAAACTGTTTTTT.

The CDR3 DNA sequence: TGTGCCAGTAGCCAGGCCAGGGATGGCTACACCTTC. It codes for CASSQARDGYTF. The chain couples TRBV19 to TRBJ1-2, with D possibly matching TRBD1 (5 bases). The CDR3 contains 12 residues. Germline CDR1 is LNHDA and CDR2 is SQIVND (reference sequence). Trimming left V 6 bases short and J 6 bases short, with 11 bases between. Combining the CDR3 with reference TRBV19 and TRBJ1-2 gives the whole variable domain DGGITQSPKYLFRKEGQNVTLSCEQNLNHDAMYWYRQDPGQGLRLIYYSQIVNDFQKGDIAEGYSVSREKKESFPLTVTSAQKNPTAFYLCASSQARDGYTFGSGTRLTVV.

The chain is built from TRBV5-1 and TRBJ1-6; D is unresolved. The germline V and J ends were trimmed by 1 base and 6 bases, with 14 bases remaining between them. The CDR3 sequence is 16 residues long. Per the germline V gene, CDR1 is SGHRS and CDR2 is YFSETQ. The CDR3 protein is CASSLRQAEANSPLHF. CDR3 DNA: TGCGCCAGCAGCTTGAGGCAGGCCGAAGCTAATTCACCCCTCCACTTT.

The V gene is TRBV5-4, the J gene TRBJ2-7, with 10 bases identical to TRBD2. The CDR3 runs to 15 residues. V dropped 3 bases and J dropped 6; count of bases not matched to a gene: 9. Germline V gene lookup returns CDR1 SGHNT and CDR2 YYREEE (reference sequence). The CDR3 coding sequence is TGTGCCAGCAGCTGGTCGACTAGCGGGTCGGCCGAGCAGTACTTC. Protein product: CASSWSTSGSAEQYF.